These 26 T cell receptor beta chains were sequenced from one sample in a study of shared clonotypes between healthy human individuals. The table came from immunoSEQ multiplex PCR; TCRdb's copy has only in-frame clones and leaves some out. The data show 760,000 or so clones, around 96% seen once. Positive CCR7 selection of CD45RO-negative cells yielded the naive CD8 cells, and terminally differentiated effector memory CD45RA+ cells were excluded. What was sequenced was naive CD8+ T cells sorted from blood. The receptors originated from a man aged 30 to 39 in good health.

Details on this clone: The sample contains more than one DNA sequence encoding this CDR3. The gene calls are TRBV28 and TRBJ2-3; D remains unclear. Trimming cost V 5 bases and J 0 bases, with 12 bases left between them. The CDR3 contains 15 residues. Germline V gives CDR1 MDHEN, CDR2 SYDVKM. CDR3 region: CASSPASSSTDTQYF. The CDR3 coding sequence is TGTGCCAGCAGTCCTGCCAGCAGTAGCACAGATACGCAGTATTTT.

The J gene is TRBJ1-1, the V gene TRBV7-9, with a tentative D call TRBD1 (5 bases). This CDR3 comprises 13 residues. Per germline, CDR1 SEHNR and CDR2 FQNEAQ (reference sequence). Trimming removed 8 bases at V and 7 bases at J, with 17 bases between. CDR3 DNA: TGTGCCAGCTGGGGGGTCAGGGAAGTTGAAGCTTTCTTT. It encodes CASWGVREVEAFF.

The chain recombines TRBV30 with TRBJ2-1; D gene ambiguous. The CDR3 has 12 amino acids. Germline CDR1 reads GTSNPN; CDR2 reads SVGIG (reference sequence). The germline V and J ends were trimmed by 0 bases and 10 bases, with 10 bases remaining between them. DNA for the CDR3: TGTGCCTGGAGTGTAATTGTGAAGGAGCAGTTCTTC. Protein product: CAWSVIVKEQFF.

The rearrangement links TRBV6-5 to TRBJ2-2; D unclear. V was cut by 6 bases and J by 4 bases, with 12 bases left in between. In germline, CDR1 is MNHEY, CDR2 SVGAGI. The length of the CDR3 is 14 residues. The CDR3 nucleotides are TGTGCCAGCAGGACCCTGACTCGCACCGGGGAGCTGTTTTTT. Its translation is CASRTLTRTGELFF.

About this clone: Within the sample, other DNA sequences also encode this same CDR3. The J gene is TRBJ2-7, the V gene TRBV29-1; maybe TRBD1 (6 bases). Germline V gene sequence: CDR1 SQVTM, CDR2 ANQGSEA. CDR3 length: 13 residues. Trimming cost V 3 bases and J 3 bases, with 12 bases left between them. The CDR3 nucleotides read TGCAGCGTTGAGGAAGGGGACAACTACGAGCAGTACTTC. Translation: CSVEEGDNYEQYF.

This chain joins TRBV28 and TRBJ1-2; D may be TRBD1 (5 bases). Germline values: CDR1 MDHEN, CDR2 SYDVKM. This CDR3 has 16 amino acids. With 7 bases removed from V and 12 bases from J, the gap between germline ends came to 30 bases. CDR3 region: CASTGEGGTVMIEDTF. In DNA, the CDR3 is TGTGCCAGCACCGGAGAGGGTGGGACGGTTATGATTGAGGACACCTTC.

This rearrangement joins TRBV28 to TRBJ2-7, with 9 nucleotides matching TRBD1. V lost 2 bases to trimming and J lost 5 bases; unmatched junction nucleotides: 7. The CDR3 extends over 15 amino acids. The germline V gene encodes CDR1 MDHEN and CDR2 SYDVKM. The CDR3 protein is CASSLGDREGDEQYF. The CDR3 region has the DNA TGTGCCAGCAGTTTAGGGGACAGGGAAGGAGACGAGCAGTACTTC. Full variable domain (outside the CDR3, taken from reference TRBV28 and TRBJ2-7): DVKVTQSSRYLVKRTGEKVFLECVQDMDHENMFWYRQDPGLGLRLIYFSYDVKMKEKGDIPEGYSVSREKKERFSLILESASTNQTSMYLCASSLGDREGDEQYFGPGTRLTVT.

The chain combines TRBV7-9 with TRBJ1-4; D uncertain. Germline V lookup: CDR1 SEHNR, CDR2 FQNEAQ (reference sequence). The CDR3 is 15 residues long. V was trimmed by 4 bases and J by 0 bases, leaving 9 bases between them. CDR3 amino acids: CASSYPAATNEKLFF. Written as DNA, the CDR3 is TGTGCCAGCAGCTACCCGGCTGCAACTAATGAAAAACTGTTTTTT.

The chain couples TRBV29-1 to TRBJ1-1; D gene unclear. V was pared by 2 bases and J by 0 bases, with 10 bases between. Looked up from germline, CDR1 is SQVTM and CDR2 is ANQGSEA. The CDR3 runs 14 residues. The CDR3 DNA reads as TGCAGCGTTGAACCGACAAACTTGAACACTGAAGCTTTCTTT. The encoded protein is CSVEPTNLNTEAFF.

The genes are TRBV29-1 and TRBJ2-7, with D possibly TRBD2 on 5 matching bases. V was shortened by 6 bases and J by 3 bases, with 24 bases between the two germline ends. Germline CDR1 and CDR2: SQVTM and ANQGSEA. The CDR3 is 16 amino acids. CDR3: CSVLGRLASNSYEQYF. Here the CDR3 DNA reads TGCAGCGTACTTGGGCGGTTGGCTAGCAATAGCTACGAGCAGTACTTC.

The chain uses TRBV7-9 and TRBJ2-3; 9 nucleotides align to TRBD2. CDR3 length equals 16 residues. Germline V lookup: CDR1 SEHNR, CDR2 FQNEAQ (reference sequence). Trimming cost V 1 base and J 4 bases; bases outside gene matches: 6. The CDR3 spells CASSLGGTSLADTQYF. CDR3 coding DNA: TGTGCCAGCAGCTTAGGAGGGACTAGCTTGGCAGATACGCAGTATTTT.

J is TRBJ2-4 and V is TRBV7-9, with TRBD2 matching 9 bases. Germline V gives CDR1 SEHNR, CDR2 FQNEAQ (reference sequence). The CDR3 covers 17 residues. With V trimmed by 5 bases and J by 0 bases, 8 bases remained unmatched. As DNA, the CDR3 is TGTGCCAGCAGCGACCCCGGGACTAGCTTAGCCAAAAACATTCAGTACTTC. It codes for CASSDPGTSLAKNIQYF.

The chain links TRBV27 to TRBJ2-7, with 8 bases matching TRBD1. CDR3 length: 13 amino acids. Germline V gene lookup returns CDR1 MNHEY and CDR2 SMNVEV (reference sequence). After removal of 8 bases from V and 7 bases from J, the junction contained 10 bases not matched to a gene. In DNA form, the CDR3 reads TGTGCCAGCTTTGGACAGGGCAGCGGGGAGCAGTACTTC. It is translated as CASFGQGSGEQYF.

V and J are TRBV9 and TRBJ2-2; 8 bases map to TRBD1. Germline trimming cut 3 bases from V and 4 bases from J; bases unmatched to any gene: 8. Germline V gene lookup returns CDR1 SGDLS and CDR2 YYNGEE. The CDR3 has 16 residues. CDR3 region: CASSARTGRTTGELFF. The CDR3 DNA reads as TGTGCCAGCAGCGCTAGGACAGGGCGGACCACCGGGGAGCTGTTTTTT.

This chain links TRBV2 with TRBJ2-7, with D perhaps matching TRBD2 (5 bases). Trimming left V 11 bases short and J 0 bases short, with 14 bases between. From germline, CDR1 is SNHLY and CDR2 FYNNEI. This CDR3 contains 13 residues. For the CDR3, the DNA is TGTGCCTCTCGCCCCGGGGTCTCCTACGAGCAGTACTTC. The encoded protein is CASRPGVSYEQYF.

This chain joins TRBV6-5 and TRBJ1-1; D unclear. Germline-derived CDR1 and CDR2 are MNHEY and SVGAGI. The CDR3 has 13 residues. V was trimmed by 2 bases and J by 0 bases, leaving 4 bases between them. The CDR3 spells CASSYTVNTEAFF. The CDR3 nucleotides read TGTGCCAGCAGTTACACGGTGAACACTGAAGCTTTCTTT.

Here the CDR3 DNA reads TGTGCCAGCAGCTTAAACTTTCTCCCAGAGACCCAGTACTTC. It specifies CASSLNFLPETQYF. This chain uses TRBV7-2 with TRBJ2-5; D is unclear. Germline CDR1 is SGHTA and CDR2 is FQGNSA. CDR3 size: 14 residues. V shed 2 bases and J shed 4 bases, with 11 bases lying between them.

This clone was seen a single time. This rearrangement joins TRBV7-9 to TRBJ2-2, with 10 bases fitting TRBD1. Germline lookup yields CDR1 SEHNR and CDR2 FQNEAQ (reference sequence). The CDR3 covers 16 residues. Losses at the gene ends were 3 bases for V and 6 bases for J; bases not matched to a gene: 7. CDR3 bases: TGTGCCAGCAGCTTCACCGGGACAGGGGTATCCGGGGAGCTGTTTTTT. Amino acid sequence: CASSFTGTGVSGELFF.

In the case of this clone: Other DNA sequences from this sample encode an identical CDR3 as well. The gene calls are TRBV7-9 and TRBJ2-7; 10 bases fit TRBD1. The V segment lost 5 bases and the J segment 2 bases; nucleotides outside the gene matches: 6. The CDR3 is 15 amino acids. The germline V gene encodes CDR1 SEHNR and CDR2 FQNEAQ (reference sequence). In DNA, the CDR3 is TGTGCCAGCAGCCCTCGGGACAGGGGACCCTACGAGCAGTACTTC. It is translated as CASSPRDRGPYEQYF. The full variable domain, rest sourced from reference TRBV7-9 and TRBJ2-7, is DTGVSQNPRHKITKRGQNVTFRCDPISEHNRLYWYRQTLGQGPEFLTYFQNEAQLEKSRLLSDRFSAERPKGSFSTLEIQRTEQGDSAMYLCASSPRDRGPYEQYFGPGTRLTVT.

The chain has TRBV19 and TRBJ2-7, with D perhaps being TRBD1 or TRBD2 (5 bases each). Germline CDR1 and CDR2: LNHDA and SQIVND (reference sequence). This CDR3 comprises 14 residues. The V and J ends lost 5 bases and 2 bases respectively, with 13 bases between them. The CDR3 nucleotides are TGTGCCAGTAGTGTCCTCGGGACGGCCTACGAGCAGTACTTC. It encodes CASSVLGTAYEQYF.

To note about this clone: Different DNA sequences within this sample yield the same CDR3. The chain carries TRBV4-1 and TRBJ2-1, with D possibly being TRBD1 (6 bases). V was trimmed by 3 bases and J by 0 bases, leaving 9 bases between them. CDR3 length: 15 amino acids. Germline V gives CDR1 MGHRA, CDR2 YSYEKL. The CDR3 bases are TGCGCCAGCAGCCAGGACAGAAGCTCCTACAATGAGCAGTTCTTC. It specifies CASSQDRSSYNEQFF.

The V gene is TRBV5-4, the J gene TRBJ2-3; 7 nucleotides agree with TRBD1. CDR1 SGHNT and CDR2 YYREEE come from the germline V gene (reference sequence). The CDR3 spans 14 residues. V dropped 5 bases and J dropped 1; count of bases not matched to a gene: 4. The CDR3 nucleotides are TGTGCCAGCAGAACAGGGGAAGGCACAGATACGCAGTATTTT. The encoded protein is CASRTGEGTDTQYF.

The chain uses TRBV4-1 and TRBJ2-1, with 12 bases aligning to TRBD1. Germline V CDR1 and CDR2: MGHRA, YSYEKL. The CDR3 consists of 16 residues. V dropped 5 bases and J dropped 7; count of bases not matched to a gene: 9. CDR3 loop: CASSFPPGQGANEQFF. DNA for the CDR3: TGCGCCAGCAGCTTTCCTCCGGGACAGGGGGCTAATGAGCAGTTCTTC.

The chain uses TRBV2 and TRBJ2-1; D is undetermined. The CDR3 has 14 residues. The V gene's germline CDR1 is SNHLY and CDR2 FYNNEI. Trimming stripped 4 bases from V and 0 bases from J, with 7 bases between. The CDR3: CASSVLSSYNEQFF. Written as DNA, the CDR3 is TGTGCCAGCAGTGTACTGAGCTCCTACAATGAGCAGTTCTTC.

The J gene is TRBJ2-5, the V gene TRBV18; D remains ambiguous. Between the trimmed V and J ends, which lost 2 bases and 5 bases, there was a span of 15 bases. CDR1 and CDR2 (germline): KGHSH, LQKENI. The CDR3 consists of 15 residues. CDR3 amino acids: CASSPNTLGWETQYF. CDR3 sequence (DNA): TGTGCCAGCTCACCAAACACCCTCGGGTGGGAGACCCAGTACTTC.

V usage is TRBV5-1 and J usage is TRBJ2-7; D may match TRBD1 or TRBD2 (5 bases each). CDR1 is SGHRS and CDR2 is YFSETQ in the germline V gene. V dropped 5 bases and J dropped 0 bases, with 18 bases sitting between them. The CDR3 covers 16 residues. DNA of the CDR3: TGCGCCAGCAGTTCCTCCGGGGCGGTAAGCTCCTACGAGCAGTACTTC. Amino acid sequence: CASSSSGAVSSYEQYF.